This T cell receptor (beta chain) appears in the sequencing data of a study of CD8 T cells in ankylosing spondylitis. Whole-study results and caveats: Made up of several highly homologous variants, a TCR beta motif appeared characteristic of ankylosing spondylitis blood. The clones that were linked to disease were reported to be significantly enriched in matched synovial fluid samples from ankylosing spondylitis patients. CD8+ by phenotype, disease-linked clones were relatively rare in peripheral blood. Earlier authors reported some of these motif variants in reactive arthritis synovial fluid and blood.

Scientists made TCR beta libraries using quantitative 5'-RACE with molecular barcodes. MiXCR was run by TCRdb on the 5' RACE reads, yielding one entry per CDR3 protein. The top ten clones hold roughly 0.51% of a sample with some 800,000 distinct CDR3 sequences, about 10% of them seen once. This clonotype has only a few counts. Its target is unknown. Per the germline V gene, CDR1 is KGHSH and CDR2 is LQKENI. V was trimmed by 0 bases and J by 11 bases, leaving 8 bases between them. The CDR3 consists of 12 residues. This receptor was obtained from a male donor with ankylosing spondylitis. This chain links TRBV18 with TRBJ1-5; D is perhaps TRBD1 (6 bases). The sample comprised blood, either unsorted or a sorted T cell fraction (not recorded which). For the CDR3, the DNA is TGTGCCAGCTCACCACCGAAGGGGGCCCAGCATTTT. This codes for CASSPPKGAQHF.